These T cell receptor beta chains were read from a single sample in a study of PD-1 blockade in classical Hodgkin lymphoma. Measured with immunoSEQ multiplex PCR; TCRdb has only the in-frame clones, and not every one. This sample carries more than 140,000 clones, 78% of them seen once, and the ten largest clones take 7.5% to 9.5%. This specimen consisted of peripheral blood mononuclear cells (PBMCs), obtained before the second cycle of nivolumab. The source of these receptors is a human donor with classical Hodgkin lymphoma. Each CDR3 is given with its conserved first and last residue. D genes are given only for firm matches. Expanded clones are given a class, and other clones once, few, many or no size at all.

clone size: -; J gene: TRBJ2-7; D gene: -; V gene: TRBV6-5; CDR3 length: 11; CDR3 DNA: TGTGCCAGCAGAAGGGACTACGAGCAGTACTTC; CDR3 protein: CASRRDYEQYF
clone size: -; J gene: TRBJ2-1; D gene: TRBD2; V gene: TRBV12-5; CDR3 length: 15; CDR3 DNA: TGTGCTAGTGGTCTAGCGGGAGCGGGGACAAATGAGCAGTTCTTC; CDR3 protein: CASGLAGAGTNEQFF
clone size: -; J gene: TRBJ1-5; D gene: -; V gene: TRBV6-1; CDR3 length: 16; CDR3 DNA: TGTGCCAGCAGTGAAGCCTGGGGAGGGAGCAATCAGCCCCAGCATTTT; CDR3 protein: CASSEAWGGSNQPQHF
clone size: -; J gene: TRBJ2-1; D gene: -; V gene: TRBV7-9; CDR3 length: 15; CDR3 DNA: TGTGCCAGCAGCCCTCGGGACCACTCCTACAATGAGCAGTTCTTC; CDR3 protein: CASSPRDHSYNEQFF
clone size: -; J gene: TRBJ2-7; D gene: -; V gene: TRBV9; CDR3 length: 14; CDR3 DNA: TGTGCCAGCAGCGTAGGGTTAGGTCACTTCGAGCAGTACTTC; CDR3 protein: CASSVGLGHFEQYF
clone size: -; J gene: TRBJ1-1; D gene: TRBD1; V gene: TRBV19; CDR3 length: 16; CDR3 DNA: TGTGCCAGTATTGCGGGGACAGGTGGACTGAACACTGAAGCTTTCTTT; CDR3 protein: CASIAGTGGLNTEAFF
clone size: -; J gene: TRBJ2-4; D gene: TRBD2; V gene: TRBV4-1; CDR3 length: 21; CDR3 DNA: TGCGCCAGCAGCCACCCCTTAACCGGGACTAGCGGGGACATAGCCAAAAACATTCAGTACTTC; CDR3 protein: CASSHPLTGTSGDIAKNIQYF
clone size: few; J gene: TRBJ2-1; D gene: TRBD2; V gene: TRBV7-9; CDR3 length: 18; CDR3 DNA: TGTGCCAGCAGCTTCCTTGGGTTAGCGGGGGGCCTTTACAATGAGCAGTTCTTC; CDR3 protein: CASSFLGLAGGLYNEQFF
clone size: -; J gene: TRBJ1-5; D gene: TRBD1; V gene: TRBV28; CDR3 length: 15; CDR3 DNA: TGTGCCAGCACCCCCAGACAGGGTGGCAATCAGCCCCAGCATTTT; CDR3 protein: CASTPRQGGNQPQHF
clone size: -; J gene: TRBJ2-7; D gene: -; V gene: TRBV6-6; CDR3 length: 11; CDR3 DNA: TGTGCCAGCTACAGGGACCACGAGCAGTACTTC; CDR3 protein: CASYRDHEQYF
clone size: once; J gene: TRBJ1-3; D gene: TRBD1; V gene: TRBV18; CDR3 length: 14; CDR3 DNA: TGTGCCAGCTCACCGGAAGGACAGGGATACACCATATATTTT; CDR3 protein: CASSPEGQGYTIYF
clone size: once; J gene: TRBJ2-3; D gene: TRBD1; V gene: TRBV28; CDR3 length: 15; CDR3 DNA: TGTGCCAGCAGTTCCGGACAGGGGGGTACAGATACGCAGTATTTT; CDR3 protein: CASSSGQGGTDTQYF
clone size: -; J gene: TRBJ2-1; D gene: -; V gene: TRBV28; CDR3 length: 11; CDR3 DNA: TGTGCCAGCCAGGATTTTTATGAGCAGTTCTTC; CDR3 protein: CASQDFYEQFF
clone size: -; J gene: TRBJ2-5; D gene: TRBD1; V gene: TRBV5-1; CDR3 length: 15; CDR3 DNA: TGCGCCAGCAGCTCCGGGACAGGGTTAAGGGAGACCCAGTACTTC; CDR3 protein: CASSSGTGLRETQYF
clone size: -; J gene: TRBJ2-1; D gene: TRBD1; V gene: TRBV5-4; CDR3 length: 17; CDR3 DNA: TGTGCCAGCAGCTCCGGGACAGGGGGATTCTCCTACAATGAGCAGTTCTTC; CDR3 protein: CASSSGTGGFSYNEQFF
clone size: once; J gene: TRBJ2-7; D gene: -; V gene: TRBV10-3; CDR3 length: 12; CDR3 DNA: TGTGCCATCAGTGAGCCCAGGGGTGAGCAGTACTTC; CDR3 protein: CAISEPRGEQYF
clone size: -; J gene: TRBJ2-5; D gene: -; V gene: TRBV7-2; CDR3 length: 14; CDR3 DNA: TGTGCCAGCAGCTTAAATTTATTGGGAGAGACCCAGTACTTC; CDR3 protein: CASSLNLLGETQYF
clone size: -; J gene: TRBJ2-5; D gene: -; V gene: TRBV18; CDR3 length: 14; CDR3 DNA: TGTGCCAGCTCACGGACATCTTCCCAAGAGACCCAGTACTTC; CDR3 protein: CASSRTSSQETQYF
clone size: -; J gene: TRBJ2-3; D gene: TRBD1; V gene: TRBV27; CDR3 length: 16; CDR3 DNA: TGTGCCAGCAGTTTATTTCCCGGACAGGGTGTAGATACGCAGTATTTT; CDR3 protein: CASSLFPGQGVDTQYF
clone size: -; J gene: TRBJ2-3; D gene: -; V gene: TRBV4-1; CDR3 length: 16; CDR3 DNA: TGCGCCAGCAGCCCCATAGTTCGGGGGAGCACAGATACGCAGTATTTT; CDR3 protein: CASSPIVRGSTDTQYF
clone size: few; J gene: TRBJ2-2; D gene: -; V gene: TRBV7-9; CDR3 length: 15; CDR3 DNA: TGTGCCAGCAGCATCGGCGCCAGGGTTGTCGGGGAGCTGTTTTTT; CDR3 protein: CASSIGARVVGELFF
clone size: -; J gene: TRBJ1-1; D gene: -; V gene: TRBV4-1; CDR3 length: 14; CDR3 DNA: TGCGCCAGCAGCGCGCGAGGAGGGGGCACTGAAGCTTTCTTT; CDR3 protein: CASSARGGGTEAFF
clone size: -; J gene: TRBJ2-3; D gene: TRBD2; V gene: TRBV11-1; CDR3 length: 14; CDR3 DNA: TGTGCCAGCAGCTTAAATAGCGGGAGGGATACGCAGTATTTT; CDR3 protein: CASSLNSGRDTQYF
clone size: -; J gene: TRBJ2-7; D gene: TRBD1; V gene: TRBV19; CDR3 length: 15; CDR3 DNA: TGTGCCAGTAGTATAGACAACCAGGGGGCCTACGAGCAGTACTTC; CDR3 protein: CASSIDNQGAYEQYF
clone size: -; J gene: TRBJ1-4; D gene: -; V gene: TRBV19; CDR3 length: 14; CDR3 DNA: TGTGCCAGTAGTATAGTGCTGCGGAATGAAAAACTGTTTTTT; CDR3 protein: CASSIVLRNEKLFF
clone size: -; J gene: TRBJ2-1; D gene: -; V gene: TRBV5-1; CDR3 length: 14; CDR3 DNA: TGCGCCAGCAAACTAAGCGGGCCGTACAATGAGCAGTTCTTC; CDR3 protein: CASKLSGPYNEQFF
clone size: once; J gene: TRBJ1-2; D gene: -; V gene: TRBV2; CDR3 length: 16; CDR3 DNA: TGTGCCAGCAGTGAGGGGGGGGGACTCCTTAACTATGGCTACACCTTC; CDR3 protein: CASSEGGGLLNYGYTF
clone size: -; J gene: TRBJ2-2; D gene: -; V gene: TRBV5-6; CDR3 length: 15; CDR3 DNA: TGTGCCAGCAGCTTGGTACAAAGGGACACCGGGGAGCTGTTTTTT; CDR3 protein: CASSLVQRDTGELFF
clone size: -; J gene: TRBJ1-1; D gene: -; V gene: TRBV11-1; CDR3 length: 13; CDR3 DNA: TGTGCCAGCAGCTTGGGTAGATTGACTGAAGCTTTCTTT; CDR3 protein: CASSLGRLTEAFF
clone size: -; J gene: TRBJ1-3; D gene: -; V gene: TRBV6-5; CDR3 length: 15; CDR3 DNA: TGTGCCAGCAGCCGGGACCCGAGCTCTGGAAACACCATATATTTT; CDR3 protein: CASSRDPSSGNTIYF
clone size: few; J gene: TRBJ2-5; D gene: TRBD2; V gene: TRBV7-2; CDR3 length: 14; CDR3 DNA: TGTGCCAGCAGCGCGGGACTAGGGGGGGAGACCCAGTACTTC; CDR3 protein: CASSAGLGGETQYF
clone size: few; J gene: TRBJ1-1; D gene: TRBD1; V gene: TRBV11-2; CDR3 length: 17; CDR3 DNA: TGTGCCAGCAGCTTGAGACAGGGGGTTTGGATGAACACTGAAGCTTTCTTT; CDR3 protein: CASSLRQGVWMNTEAFF
clone size: -; J gene: TRBJ2-3; D gene: TRBD2; V gene: TRBV18; CDR3 length: 15; CDR3 DNA: TGTGCCAGCTCACCGGTAGCGGGGGCACAAGGTACGCAGTATTTT; CDR3 protein: CASSPVAGAQGTQYF
clone size: -; J gene: TRBJ1-3; D gene: -; V gene: TRBV2; CDR3 length: 14; CDR3 DNA: TGTGCCAGCAGCGAGGATACCTCTGGAAACACCATATATTTT; CDR3 protein: CASSEDTSGNTIYF
clone size: -; J gene: TRBJ1-2; D gene: -; V gene: TRBV7-3; CDR3 length: 14; CDR3 DNA: TGTGCCAGCAGGCACGGGGGAGAAACCCATGGCTACACCTTC; CDR3 protein: CASRHGGETHGYTF
clone size: -; J gene: TRBJ1-2; D gene: TRBD1; V gene: TRBV7-9; CDR3 length: 15; CDR3 DNA: TGTGCCAGCAGCTTAGCCCTACCGGACAGGGACGGCTACACCTTC; CDR3 protein: CASSLALPDRDGYTF
clone size: once; J gene: TRBJ2-2; D gene: -; V gene: TRBV25-1; CDR3 length: 18; CDR3 DNA: TGTGCCAGCAGTGGATCCCACCCTGGGGTCTGGTTGGCCGGGGAGCTGTTTTTT; CDR3 protein: CASSGSHPGVWLAGELFF
clone size: -; J gene: TRBJ1-2; D gene: -; V gene: TRBV5-1; CDR3 length: 14; CDR3 DNA: TGCGCCAGCAGCTTGGTTTCTCCGACCTATGGCTACACCTTC; CDR3 protein: CASSLVSPTYGYTF
clone size: -; J gene: TRBJ2-7; D gene: -; V gene: TRBV7-2; CDR3 length: 15; CDR3 DNA: TGTGCCAGCAGCTTGGCAGGGCAGGAGAACTACGAGCAGTACTTC; CDR3 protein: CASSLAGQENYEQYF
clone size: -; J gene: TRBJ2-2; D gene: -; V gene: TRBV19; CDR3 length: 11; CDR3 DNA: TGTGCCAGTAGGACTGTCGGGGAGCTGTTTTTT; CDR3 protein: CASRTVGELFF
clone size: -; J gene: TRBJ1-2; D gene: -; V gene: TRBV5-8; CDR3 length: 16; CDR3 DNA: TGTGCCAGCAGCTTAATCTTTGCGGGGATAAACTATGGCTACACCTTC; CDR3 protein: CASSLIFAGINYGYTF
clone size: -; J gene: TRBJ1-4; D gene: TRBD1; V gene: TRBV28; CDR3 length: 16; CDR3 DNA: TGTGCCAGCACTTGGTTAGGGGGCCGGGCTAATGAAAAACTGTTTTTT; CDR3 protein: CASTWLGGRANEKLFF
clone size: -; J gene: TRBJ2-5; D gene: TRBD1; V gene: TRBV29-1; CDR3 length: 11; CDR3 DNA: TGCAGCGTACAGGGGGAAGAGACCCAGTACTTC; CDR3 protein: CSVQGEETQYF
clone size: -; J gene: TRBJ1-3; D gene: TRBD1; V gene: TRBV7-9; CDR3 length: 17; CDR3 DNA: TGTGCCAGCAGCCACCTCAGGGGGCTAAGCTCTGGAAACACCATATATTTT; CDR3 protein: CASSHLRGLSSGNTIYF
clone size: once; J gene: TRBJ2-4; D gene: -; V gene: TRBV5-5; CDR3 length: 14; CDR3 DNA: TGTGCCAGCAGCACGACAGGTGGGATAAACATTCAGTACTTC; CDR3 protein: CASSTTGGINIQYF
clone size: -; J gene: TRBJ1-1; D gene: -; V gene: TRBV11-2; CDR3 length: 14; CDR3 DNA: TGTGCCAGTATGCGGCCACTGGGCGGGGCTGGAGCTTTCTTT; CDR3 protein: CASMRPLGGAGAFF
clone size: -; J gene: TRBJ2-1; D gene: -; V gene: TRBV4-3; CDR3 length: 15; CDR3 DNA: TGCGCCAGCAGCCATGACTGGGCCTCCTACAATGAGCAGTTCTTC; CDR3 protein: CASSHDWASYNEQFF
clone size: -; J gene: TRBJ1-1; D gene: TRBD1; V gene: TRBV5-1; CDR3 length: 15; CDR3 DNA: TGCGCCAGCAGCTTGGGAGGGGGCGGGAACACTGAAGCTTTCTTT; CDR3 protein: CASSLGGGGNTEAFF
clone size: few; J gene: TRBJ1-5; D gene: -; V gene: TRBV5-1; CDR3 length: 14; CDR3 DNA: TGCGCCAGCAGCCCTGGGGATAGCAATCAGCCCCAGCATTTT; CDR3 protein: CASSPGDSNQPQHF
clone size: -; J gene: TRBJ1-2; D gene: -; V gene: TRBV10-3; CDR3 length: 14; CDR3 DNA: TGTGCCATTCAAAGGGGGGAGGAGCACTATGGCTACACCTTC; CDR3 protein: CAIQRGEEHYGYTF
clone size: once; J gene: TRBJ2-1; D gene: -; V gene: TRBV12-5; CDR3 length: 20; CDR3 DNA: TGTGCTAGTGGTTTGGTAGGCGCAACCCTCTCACCTAGCTCCTACAATGAGCAGTTCTTC; CDR3 protein: CASGLVGATLSPSSYNEQFF
clone size: few; J gene: TRBJ1-3; D gene: -; V gene: TRBV7-9; CDR3 length: 12; CDR3 DNA: TGTGCCAGCAGCTCCACGGGGAACACCATATATTTT; CDR3 protein: CASSSTGNTIYF